This TCR beta chain derives from a study of T cells in Graves' hyperthyroidism and ophthalmopathy (dated by TCRdb to the late 2010s). With respect to the entire study: Peripheral blood was sampled at the time of initial diagnosis, prior to any treatment. To identify TCR V-J signatures that set the groups apart, the researchers used a discovery cohort of 100 patients, made up of under 50 with Graves' ophthalmopathy and about 59 with stable Graves' hyperthyroidism. Prospective prediction of ophthalmopathy was tested in an independent validation cohort of approximately 19 hyperthyroidism patients and 17 patients who later progressed to ophthalmopathy. For training and testing, the approximately 92 patients in the discovery cohort were randomly divided in a 7:3 ratio. In roughly six Graves' hyperthyroidism patients, the study also compared T-cell repertoires from thyroid tissue with T-cell repertoires from blood. After sampling, hyperthyroidism patients received methimazole starting at 30 mg daily, and ophthalmopathy patients received high-dose intravenous methylprednisolone. The paper describes TCR Vbeta CDR3 sequencing of about 140 peripheral blood samples, made up of under 50 ophthalmopathy patients, 70 to 75 hyperthyroidism patients and around 17 progressor patients. Results and caveats for the whole study, not just this receptor: No statistical method was used to set the sample size in advance, and investigators knew the group allocation. Blood samples also contained most of the expanded thyroid clonotypes (frequency above 0.001), which suggests that blood repertoires may reflect thyroid immune responses. A model built on a 13 V-J signature distinguished ophthalmopathy from stable hyperthyroidism, reaching roughly 88% sensitivity and 81.08% specificity in cross-validation and 80%/75% in testing. In validation, the model predicted progression to ophthalmopathy a median of 6.5 months before onset, with about 71% sensitivity and around 76% specificity.

This clonotype was recorded at least ten times. There is no known antigen for this receptor. Base qualities are not recorded, but no much larger clone differs from it by a single base. Stable Graves' hyperthyroidism was defined as no progression to ophthalmopathy during 18 months of follow-up. Hyperthyroidism patients were newly diagnosed, had a disease duration of under 2 months, and were aged 18 to 65 years. Any patient with an uncontrolled infection, another autoimmune disease, pregnancy or lactation was excluded. Diagnoses were established on the basis of clinical symptoms, serum thyroxine and TRAb, thyroid ultrasound, and orbital computed tomography. PBMCs were isolated from 10 ml of fresh peripheral blood by Ficoll-Paque density gradient centrifugation. Total RNA was extracted using Trizol reagent, and RNA quality was assessed on an Agilent 2100 Bioanalyzer. Inclusive of the bounding cysteine and phenylalanine, the CDR3 is 14 residues long. CDR3 DNA is the only sequence kept; it has 42 bases, read in frame from the first base. The germline V gene supplies CDR1 SNHLY and CDR2 FYNNEI. V is trimmed back by 4 bases and J by 6 bases, and the junction contains 4 bases that no gene match accounts for.

TCR beta CDR3 regions were amplified from RNA transcripts. The TCR CDR3 was subjected to a first round of RT-PCR using the HTBI primer set and the Qiagen OneStep RT-PCR kit. A second multiplex PCR round built the libraries, followed by size selection and purification. The libraries were sequenced on an Illumina HiSeq2000 using paired-end 100 bp reads. Per the authors' processing: Raw data were processed with SOAPnuke, discarding reads with adapters, uncalled bases, mean Phred below 15, or no exact constant-primer or identifier match. High-quality paired reads were merged with COPE v1.2.5, and unique nucleotide sequences were defined as clonotypes. MiTCR v1.1 was used to align clonotypes to the IMGT TRBV, TRBD and TRBJ reference segments. The analysis was restricted to V-J combinations with a frequency above 0.0001, which together covered 99.2% of the repertoires. The TCS score was defined as F50 (clonal expansion) divided by E x V (chaos), with BLOSUM62-based TCRdist calculated between CDR3 peptides within each V-J. Welch's t-statistics and random forest reduced around 550 V-J features to roughly 13, which were used in a naive Bayes classifier (R e1071). The public reads were reanalyzed by TCRdb: fastp trimming at Q25, MiXCR alignment, in-frame beta chains only. Each CDR3 protein appears once, grouped with its most common genes and DNA. The V and J calls here are based on TCRdb, not the publication. The sample table records hundreds of thousands of distinct CDR3 sequences; about 14% of these occur just once. The top ten hold 20% to 25% of the sample.

The sequenced sample was blood. The chain is assembled from TRBV2 and TRBJ2-7, with 12 central nucleotides matching TRBD2. The receptor comes from a woman aged 25 to 45 with Graves' hyperthyroidism. The CDR3 loop reads CASSVTSGSREQYF. At the DNA level, the sequence is TGTGCCAGCAGTGTGACTAGCGGGAGCCGCGAGCAGTACTTC.